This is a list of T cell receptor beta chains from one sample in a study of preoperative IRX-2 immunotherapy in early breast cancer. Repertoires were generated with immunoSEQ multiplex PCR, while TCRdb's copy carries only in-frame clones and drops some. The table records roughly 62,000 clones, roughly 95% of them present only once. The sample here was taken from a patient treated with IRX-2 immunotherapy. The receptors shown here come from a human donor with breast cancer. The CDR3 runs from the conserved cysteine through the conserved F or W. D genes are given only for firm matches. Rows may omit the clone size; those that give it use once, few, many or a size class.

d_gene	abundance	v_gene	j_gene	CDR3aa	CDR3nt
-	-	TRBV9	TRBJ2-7	CASSSTGGEQYF	TGTGCCAGCAGCTCGACCGGTGGCGAGCAGTACTTC
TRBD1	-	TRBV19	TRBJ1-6	CASSSGQGSSYNSPLHF	TGTGCCAGTAGTAGTGGACAGGGGAGCTCCTATAATTCACCCCTCCACTTT
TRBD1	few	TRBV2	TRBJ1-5	CASRGTGDARNQPQHF	TGTGCCAGCAGGGGGACAGGGGACGCTCGCAATCAGCCCCAGCATTTT
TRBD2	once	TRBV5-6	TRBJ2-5	CASIVLAGNRVETQYF	TGTGCCAGCATAGTGCTAGCGGGGAACCGGGTTGAGACCCAGTACTTC
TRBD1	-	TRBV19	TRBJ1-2	CASSRRTGIYGYTF	TGTGCCAGTAGTAGAAGGACAGGGATCTATGGCTACACCTTC
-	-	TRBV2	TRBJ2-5	CASSDIRLGETQYF	TGTGCCAGCAGTGATATCAGGCTCGGGGAGACCCAGTACTTC
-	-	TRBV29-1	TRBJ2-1	CSVMRATDEQFF	TGCAGCGTCATGCGGGCCACCGATGAGCAGTTCTTC
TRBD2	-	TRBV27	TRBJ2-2	CASSRGGRNTGELFF	TGTGCCAGCAGTCGGGGCGGGAGGAACACCGGGGAGCTGTTTTTT
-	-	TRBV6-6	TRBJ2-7	CASSHSYEQYF	TGTGCCAGCAGCCACTCCTACGAGCAGTACTTC
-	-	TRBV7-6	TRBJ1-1	CASSFGRLDTEAFF	TGTGCCAGCAGCTTCGGGAGGTTGGACACTGAAGCTTTCTTT
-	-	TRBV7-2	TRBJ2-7	CASRTSGAYEQYF	TGTGCCAGCAGGACGTCTGGGGCCTACGAGCAGTACTTC
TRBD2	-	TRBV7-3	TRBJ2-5	CASRPGLAGETQYF	TGTGCCAGCAGGCCGGGACTAGCGGGAGAGACCCAGTACTTC
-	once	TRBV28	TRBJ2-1	CASSLDSYNEQFF	TGTGCCAGCAGCCTCGACAGTTACAATGAGCAGTTCTTC
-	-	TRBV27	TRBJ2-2	CASSFRGTHNTGELFF	TGTGCCAGCAGTTTTCGTGGGACACATAACACCGGGGAGCTGTTTTTT
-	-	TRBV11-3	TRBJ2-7	CASSLRQGVAYEQYF	TGTGCCAGCAGCTTAAGGCAAGGGGTGGCCTACGAGCAGTACTTC
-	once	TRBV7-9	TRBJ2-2	CANGGTGELFF	TGTGCAAACGGCGGGACCGGGGAGCTGTTTTTT
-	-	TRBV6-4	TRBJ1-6	CASSEDSYNSPLHF	TGTGCCAGCAGTGAGGATTCCTATAATTCACCCCTCCACTTT
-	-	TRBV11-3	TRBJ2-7	CASSQEGGNYEQYF	TGTGCCAGCAGCCAAGAGGGAGGCAACTACGAGCAGTACTTC
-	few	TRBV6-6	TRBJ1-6	CASSRDSPLHF	TGTGCCAGCAGCCGCGATTCACCCCTCCACTTT
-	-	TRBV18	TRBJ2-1	CASSPRAGNNEQFF	TGTGCCAGCTCACCGAGGGCCGGGAACAATGAGCAGTTCTTC
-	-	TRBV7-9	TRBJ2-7	CASSPTGGTYEQYF	TGTGCCAGCTCTCCCACGGGTGGAACCTACGAGCAGTACTTC
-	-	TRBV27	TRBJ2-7	CASSLDHLGEQYF	TGTGCCAGCAGTTTAGATCATCTGGGCGAGCAGTACTTC
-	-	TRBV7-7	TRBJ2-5	CASSPESWETQYF	TGTGCCAGCAGCCCGGAGTCTTGGGAGACCCAGTACTTC
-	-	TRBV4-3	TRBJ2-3	CASSQESVADTQYF	TGCGCCAGCAGCCAAGAGTCAGTTGCAGATACGCAGTATTTT